Below, 27 T cell receptor beta chains from the same sample are listed, as sequenced in a study of T cell changes during pregnancy in multiple sclerosis. Generated by immunoSEQ multiplex PCR, the TCRdb table keeps only in-frame clones and is missing some. The data hold 50,000 or so clones, with around 92% observed a single time. This specimen consisted of peripheral blood, obtained in the third trimester of pregnancy. Source of these receptors: a female donor with multiple sclerosis, enrolled in a pregnancy study.

The chain joins TRBV6-5 to TRBJ1-1; D unclear. The CDR3 spans 13 residues. Trimming cost V 6 bases and J 3 bases, with 11 bases left between them. CDR1 is MNHEY, CDR2 SVGAGI, per germline. This CDR3 is CASSSRSDTEAFF. The CDR3 DNA sequence: TGTGCCAGCAGCTCTAGATCGGACACTGAAGCTTTCTTT.

J is TRBJ1-4 and V is TRBV6-1; D possibly corresponds to TRBD1 (5 bases). V was shortened by 1 base and J by 8 bases, with 14 bases between the two germline ends. Germline loops: CDR1 MNHNS, CDR2 SASEGT. The CDR3 sequence is 15 residues long. The CDR3 bases are TGTGCCAGCAGTGAAGGCTCGGGAGGACAAGAAAAACTGTTTTTT. Residues: CASSEGSGGQEKLFF.

Regarding this clone: Distinct nucleotide sequences in the sample also encode this CDR3. The chain uses TRBV6-5 and TRBJ1-3; 7 nucleotides align to TRBD1. The CDR3 loop spans 15 amino acids. The J segment lost 1 base and the V segment lost 0 bases, leaving 0 bases of the junction unmatched. Germline lookup yields CDR1 MNHEY and CDR2 SVGAGI. For the CDR3, the DNA is TGTGCCAGCAGTTACTCCAGGGGGTCTGGAAACACCATATATTTT. Amino acids: CASSYSRGSGNTIYF.

This clone was recorded only once. The chain recombines TRBV27 with TRBJ1-2; D may be TRBD1 (5 bases). In germline, CDR1 is MNHEY, CDR2 SMNVEV (reference sequence). Trimming pared 3 bases from V and 6 bases from J, leaving 11 bases between. This CDR3 comprises 13 residues. CDR3 protein: CASSFGQGHGYTF. The CDR3 bases are TGTGCCAGCAGTTTTGGGCAGGGCCATGGCTACACCTTC.

J is TRBJ2-5 and V is TRBV13, with TRBD2 matching 8 bases. Germline loops: CDR1 PRHDT, CDR2 FYEKMQ (reference sequence). Trimming at V came to 4 bases and at J to 1 base, leaving 17 bases not matched to a gene. The CDR3 covers 19 residues. CDR3 DNA sequence: TGTGCCAGCAGCTCAACCCACCGGCGAGTACTAGCGGCCCAAGAGACCCAGTACTTC. Protein product: CASSSTHRRVLAAQETQYF.

The chain joins TRBV2 to TRBJ2-4, with TRBD1 matching over 9 bases. Germline V gene data show CDR1 as SNHLY and CDR2 as FYNNEI. CDR3 length equals 15 residues. The ends lost 6 bases at V and 3 bases at J; junction bases unmatched: 6. The DNA of the CDR3 is TGTGCCAGCAGGAGGACAGGGGATGTCAAAAACATTCAGTACTTC. Translating it yields CASRRTGDVKNIQYF.

There are a few counts of this clone. The chain links TRBV4-2 to TRBJ2-2, with TRBD2 as a possible D gene (6 bases). The V end was cut by 5 bases, the J end by 4 bases, with 8 bases between. This CDR3 has 13 residues. In germline, CDR1 is LGHNA, CDR2 YNFKEQ. CDR3 bases: TGTGCCAGCAGCGCGACTAGCACCGGGGAGCTGTTTTTT. Protein sequence: CASSATSTGELFF.

This clone has a single count. The rearrangement uses TRBV29-1 and TRBJ2-1, with D perhaps matching TRBD2 (5 bases). Germline V gene lookup returns CDR1 SQVTM and CDR2 ANQGSEA. The CDR3 runs 18 residues. V lost 0 bases to trimming and J lost 0 bases, with 18 bases between them. The CDR3: CSVEEVLGVGGSYNEQFF. For the CDR3, the DNA is TGCAGCGTTGAAGAGGTTCTCGGGGTCGGCGGCTCCTACAATGAGCAGTTCTTC.

The table lists this clone with a count of one. This specimen includes other DNA sequences encoding the same CDR3. The chain employs TRBV19 and TRBJ2-3; D is uncertain. The germline V gene encodes CDR1 LNHDA and CDR2 SQIVND (reference sequence). Trimming cost V 3 bases and J 6 bases, with 4 bases left between them. This CDR3 comprises 11 residues. In DNA form, the CDR3 reads TGTGCCAGTAGTATCAGTGATACGCAGTATTTT. It encodes CASSISDTQYF.

Details on this clone: A read error may produce the germline difference seen at one junction end. The chain combines TRBV7-7 with TRBJ2-1, with 10 bases lining up with TRBD2. Per the germline V gene, CDR1 is SSHAT and CDR2 is FNYEAQ (reference sequence). The CDR3 has 15 residues. CDR3 in DNA: TGTGCTAGCAGCTCAACTAGCGGGATGGGGAATGAGCAGTTCTTC. Amino acids: CASSSTSGMGNEQFF.

The rearrangement uses TRBV7-9 and TRBJ2-3; possible D gene TRBD2, 5 bases. Germline assignment: CDR1 SEHNR and CDR2 FQNEAQ (reference sequence). The CDR3 is 14 amino acids. Trimming cost V 7 bases and J 3 bases, with 14 bases left between them. CDR3 coding DNA: TGTGCCAGCACCCCTCCCCGGGAAACAGATACGCAGTATTTT. The encoded protein is CASTPPRETDTQYF.

This clone was detected only once. The chain employs TRBV2 and TRBJ1-2; D call uncertain. Germline V gives CDR1 SNHLY, CDR2 FYNNEI. This CDR3 comprises 14 residues. Trimming left V 4 bases short and J 7 bases short, with 16 bases between. The DNA for the CDR3 is TGTGCCAGCAGTGGGACTGCTCGGACGTCTGGCTACACCTTC. The encoded protein is CASSGTARTSGYTF.

The chain has TRBV7-3 and TRBJ2-1, with TRBD2 matching over 8 bases. V trimming: 8 bases; J trimming: 5 bases; junction bases outside the gene matches: 11. The CDR3 runs to 15 residues. The germline CDR1 and CDR2 sequences are SGHTA and FQGTGA. The CDR3 region has the DNA TGTGCCAGCCGACCAAGCGGGGGAACCAACAATGAGCAGTTCTTC. Translation gives CASRPSGGTNNEQFF.

The rearrangement links TRBV28 to TRBJ2-1; D may be TRBD2 (7 bases). CDR1 and CDR2 (germline): MDHEN, SYDVKM. CDR3 length: 14 amino acids. V gave up 2 bases and J gave up 8 bases, with 13 bases separating them. As DNA, the CDR3 is TGTGCCAGCAGTTTAAGGGGGGGGGCGCATGAGCAGTTCTTC. This codes for CASSLRGGAHEQFF.

The genes are TRBV19 and TRBJ1-5, with TRBD1 matching over 9 bases. V lost 4 bases to trimming and J lost 4 bases; unmatched junction nucleotides: 5. Germline V CDR1 and CDR2: LNHDA, SQIVND (reference sequence). The CDR3 sequence is 15 residues long. CDR3 protein: CASSRGQGGNQPQHF. CDR3 nucleotide sequence: TGTGCCAGTAGTAGGGGACAGGGAGGTAATCAGCCCCAGCATTTT.

J is TRBJ1-5 and V is TRBV19, with unresolved D. V was cut by 0 bases and J by 3 bases, with 12 bases left in between. Germline V gives CDR1 LNHDA, CDR2 SQIVND (reference sequence). The CDR3 spans 16 residues. CDR3 amino acids: CASSIDPGVTNQPQHF. CDR3 nucleotide sequence: TGTGCCAGTAGTATAGATCCCGGGGTCACCAATCAGCCCCAGCATTTT.

As DNA, the CDR3 is TGTGCCAGCAGCCCCGGACAGGGGGCTGGTGGGGCCAACGTCCTGACTTTC. It translates to CASSPGQGAGGANVLTF. The chain combines TRBV28 with TRBJ2-6; 11 bases are a match to TRBD1. Losses at the gene ends were 6 bases for V and 3 bases for J; bases not matched to a gene: 7. Germline CDR1 is MDHEN and CDR2 is SYDVKM. The CDR3 covers 17 residues.

The rearrangement uses TRBV28 and TRBJ2-7; unclear D gene. CDR1 and CDR2 (germline): MDHEN, SYDVKM. The germline V and J ends were trimmed by 2 bases and 2 bases, with 7 bases remaining between them. This CDR3 is 13 amino acids long. The CDR3 DNA reads as TGTGCCAGCAGTTTAGTAAAGCCCTACGAGCAGTACTTC. It translates to CASSLVKPYEQYF.

The chain joins TRBV25-1 to TRBJ2-3; 9 bases map to TRBD1. The CDR3 runs to 14 residues. Germline CDR1 is MGHDK and CDR2 is SYGVNS. Germline trimming cut 10 bases from V and 2 bases from J; bases unmatched to any gene: 7. CDR3 protein: CANPGQGITDTQYF. The CDR3 DNA sequence: TGTGCCAACCCCGGACAGGGGATCACAGATACGCAGTATTTT.

The V and J genes are TRBV5-6 and TRBJ2-1; 10 positions match TRBD2. The CDR3 contains 16 residues. The germline CDR1 and CDR2 sequences are SGHDT and YYEEEE. The V segment lost 1 base and the J segment 10 bases; nucleotides outside the gene matches: 11. CDR3 loop: CASSLSGIAGGGEQFF. CDR3 nucleotide sequence: TGTGCCAGCAGCTTGAGCGGTATAGCGGGAGGCGGGGAGCAGTTCTTC.

This rearrangement joins TRBV28 to TRBJ2-7, with TRBD2 matching over 11 bases. V shed 3 bases and J 5 bases; nucleotides not matched to a gene: 6. Germline V lookup: CDR1 MDHEN, CDR2 SYDVKM. This CDR3 contains 15 residues. DNA for the CDR3: TGTGCCAGCAGTTTTTCGGCTAGCGGGAGGCACGAGCAGTACTTC. Its protein product is CASSFSASGRHEQYF.

J is TRBJ2-1 and V is TRBV27; D is undetermined. The CDR3 is made up of 14 amino acids. V lost 5 bases to trimming and J lost 1 base, with 9 bases between them. Germline CDR1 is MNHEY and CDR2 is SMNVEV (reference sequence). CDR3 loop: CASSGRLSYNEQFF. In nucleotides, the CDR3 is TGTGCCAGCAGTGGCAGGCTTTCCTACAATGAGCAGTTCTTC.

This rearrangement joins TRBV19 to TRBJ2-3, with TRBD1 identical over 8 bases. The trim removed 5 bases at V and 4 bases at J, leaving 5 bases unmatched. CDR3 size: 14 residues. Germline V gene sequence: CDR1 LNHDA, CDR2 SQIVND (reference sequence). The CDR3 DNA follows: TGTGCCAGTAGTCTTAGGACAGGGTCAGATACGCAGTATTTT. Its translation: CASSLRTGSDTQYF.

The CDR3 region is CASSQGLADQYRNEQFF. CDR3 coding DNA: TGTGCCAGCAGCCAAGGACTAGCGGATCAATATCGTAATGAGCAGTTCTTC. This chain uses TRBV7-9 with TRBJ2-1; 10 positions agree with TRBD2. CDR3 length equals 17 residues. Trimming cost V 5 bases and J 7 bases; bases outside gene matches: 14. Germline CDR1 reads SEHNR; CDR2 reads FQNEAQ (reference sequence).

The chain combines TRBV2 with TRBJ2-7, with TRBD2 matching over 11 bases. CDR3 size: 16 residues. V lost 5 bases to trimming and J lost 4 bases; unmatched junction nucleotides: 10. Germline loops: CDR1 SNHLY, CDR2 FYNNEI. The CDR3 sequence: CASSPFSGRARYEQYF. The CDR3 DNA sequence: TGTGCCAGCAGTCCTTTTAGCGGGAGGGCCCGATACGAGCAGTACTTC.

This clone was counted once. J is TRBJ1-1 and V is TRBV16; 12 nucleotides match TRBD1. The CDR3 runs 18 residues. CDR1 and CDR2 from the germline V gene are KGHSY and FQNENV. V lost 5 bases to trimming and J lost 3 bases; unmatched junction nucleotides: 13. CDR3 nucleotide sequence: TGTGCCAGCAGCATTCCGGGACAGGGGGCGCGGGGCGACACTGAAGCTTTCTTT. Its translation is CASSIPGQGARGDTEAFF.

This chain links TRBV28 with TRBJ2-7; 7 bases match TRBD1. V gave up 5 bases and J gave up 6 bases; unmatched junction bases: 7. Germline V gene sequence: CDR1 MDHEN, CDR2 SYDVKM. CDR3 length: 13 amino acids. The chain's CDR3 is CASSDLTGAEQYF. The CDR3, as DNA: TGTGCCAGCAGTGACTTAACAGGGGCCGAGCAGTACTTC.